This T cell receptor (beta chain) is from a study of T cells after yellow fever vaccination. Study-level results: Post-booster repertoires contained most primary-vaccination clones again (approximately 97% CD4, 85% to 90% CD8). Abundant bulk-derived clonotypes could contaminate FACS-sorted repertoires. Peak timing came faster in the weaker secondary response, day 5 versus 15.

This clonotype has a count of ten or more. What it recognizes is unknown. A universal primer site and UMIs were added as TCR cDNA was made by 5'RACE template switching. TCRdb called the 5' RACE reads again in MiXCR, with one record for every CDR3 protein. The table lists about 58,000 distinct CDR3 sequences, more than 5.5% of them singletons. V was shortened by 1 base and J by 5 bases, with 8 bases between the two germline ends. CDR3 length: 14 amino acids. This chain connects TRBV12-3 or TRBV12-4 to TRBJ2-2; D gene uncertain. This sample comprised CD8+ T cells sorted from PBMCs, obtained on the day of the first yellow fever vaccination. The clonotype was recovered from a man younger than 35 who received the YFV17D yellow fever vaccine. The DNA for the CDR3 is TGTGCCAGCAGTTTAGTCCCCGTGACCGGGGAGCTGTTTTTT. Translating it yields CASSLVPVTGELFF.